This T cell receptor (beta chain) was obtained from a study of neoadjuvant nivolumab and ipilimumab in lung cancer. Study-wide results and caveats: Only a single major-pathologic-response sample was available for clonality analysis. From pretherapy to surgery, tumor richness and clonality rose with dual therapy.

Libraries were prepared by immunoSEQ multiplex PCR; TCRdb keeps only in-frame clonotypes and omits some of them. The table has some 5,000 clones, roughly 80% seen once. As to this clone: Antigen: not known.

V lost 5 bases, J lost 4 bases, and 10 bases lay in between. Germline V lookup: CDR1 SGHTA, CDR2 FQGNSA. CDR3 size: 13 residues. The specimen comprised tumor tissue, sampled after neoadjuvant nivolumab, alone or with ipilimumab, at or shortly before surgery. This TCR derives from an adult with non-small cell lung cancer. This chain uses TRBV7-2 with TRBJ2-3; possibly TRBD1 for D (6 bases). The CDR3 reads CASSVEGADTQYF. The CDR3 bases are TGTGCCAGCAGCGTCGAGGGGGCAGATACGCAGTATTTT.